These 27 T cell receptor beta chains were sequenced from one sample in a study of blood T cell repertoires in COVID-19. Using immunoSEQ multiplex PCR, the repertoire was profiled, and TCRdb retains in-frame clones only, with some absent. Of about 35,000 clones in the sample, 80% were seen once. Sample: peripheral blood. The receptors shown here come from a woman between 70 and 85 years old with acute or convalescent COVID-19.

The chain combines TRBV7-9 with TRBJ2-2; D perhaps matches TRBD2 (6 bases). Germline-derived CDR1 and CDR2 are SEHNR and FQNEAQ (reference sequence). The V and J ends lost 1 base and 7 bases respectively, with 13 bases between them. The CDR3 loop spans 15 amino acids. The CDR3 DNA reads TGTGCCAGCAGCTTAGGAGCGGGTCTTGGCGGGGAGCTGTTTTTT. Translated, it gives CASSLGAGLGGELFF. Together with reference TRBV7-9 and TRBJ2-2, the CDR3 gives the full variable domain: DTGVSQNPRHKITKRGQNVTFRCDPISEHNRLYWYRQTLGQGPEFLTYFQNEAQLEKSRLLSDRFSAERPKGSFSTLEIQRTEQGDSAMYLCASSLGAGLGGELFFGEGSRLTVL.

The rearrangement joins TRBV19 to TRBJ1-4; D is unresolved. The length of the CDR3 is 13 residues. V lost 3 bases to trimming and J lost 1 base, with 3 bases between them. Looked up from germline, CDR1 is LNHDA and CDR2 is SQIVND (reference sequence). In DNA form, the CDR3 reads TGTGCCAGTAGTATCCTAACTAATGAAAAACTGTTTTTT. Amino acid sequence: CASSILTNEKLFF.

In this sample, this clone turned up a few times. The chain is built from TRBV28 and TRBJ2-5, with D possibly being TRBD1 (6 bases). Between the trimmed V and J ends, which lost 2 bases and 5 bases, there was a span of 9 bases. The CDR3 is made up of 13 amino acids. Germline CDR1 and CDR2: MDHEN and SYDVKM. Here the CDR3 reads CASSLPGDETQYF. CDR3 in DNA: TGTGCCAGCAGTTTACCAGGGGACGAGACCCAGTACTTC.

The rearrangement links TRBV5-1 to TRBJ2-2, with TRBD2 matching 7 bases. The CDR3 totals 13 residues. Germline V gene sequence: CDR1 SGHRS, CDR2 YFSETQ. V gave up 1 base and J gave up 8 bases; unmatched junction bases: 2. CDR3 in DNA: TGCGCCAGCAGCTTGCGGGAGGAGGGGGAGCTGTTTTTT. It specifies CASSLREEGELFF.

This clone was seen at least ten times. V usage is TRBV18 and J usage is TRBJ2-7, with D possibly matching TRBD2 (5 bases). CDR1 is KGHSH, CDR2 LQKENI, per germline. This CDR3 is built from 16 residues. V lost 3 bases and J 0 bases, leaving 15 bases between the germline ends. The CDR3 protein is CASSPNRDFNSYEQYF. As DNA, the CDR3 is TGTGCCAGCTCACCTAACCGGGATTTTAACTCCTACGAGCAGTACTTC.

The V and J genes are TRBV5-6 and TRBJ2-1, with D tentatively TRBD1 (5 bases). This CDR3 spans 17 amino acids. Germline V lookup: CDR1 SGHDT, CDR2 YYEEEE. Trimming removed 1 base at V and 1 base at J, with 15 bases between. The CDR3 protein is CASSLPRVWASYNEQFF. In DNA form, the CDR3 reads TGTGCCAGCAGCTTGCCCAGGGTTTGGGCGTCCTACAATGAGCAGTTCTTC.

The rearrangement links TRBV19 to TRBJ1-2; 8 positions match TRBD1. Germline V gene sequence: CDR1 LNHDA, CDR2 SQIVND (reference sequence). V trimming: 5 bases; J trimming: 4 bases; junction bases outside the gene matches: 6. CDR3 length: 14 residues. CDR3 region: CASSPGGAGYGYTF. CDR3 nucleotides: TGTGCCAGTAGTCCAGGGGGCGCCGGCTATGGCTACACCTTC. The full variable domain, with the rest looked up from reference TRBV19 and TRBJ1-2, is DGGITQSPKYLFRKEGQNVTLSCEQNLNHDAMYWYRQDPGQGLRLIYYSQIVNDFQKGDIAEGYSVSREKKESFPLTVTSAQKNPTAFYLCASSPGGAGYGYTFGSGTRLTVV.

V is TRBV4-2 and J is TRBJ2-1, with D possibly being TRBD2 (6 bases). In germline, CDR1 is LGHNA, CDR2 YNFKEQ. V was clipped by 1 base and J by 4 bases, with 14 bases between them. The CDR3 consists of 16 residues. CDR3 region: CASSQAKGLGYNEQFF. CDR3 in DNA: TGTGCCAGCAGCCAAGCTAAGGGACTGGGATACAATGAGCAGTTCTTC.

This rearrangement joins TRBV18 to TRBJ2-3; 8 bases fit TRBD2. There are 15 residues in the CDR3. CDR1 KGHSH and CDR2 LQKENI come from the germline V gene. V shed 3 bases, J shed 2 bases, and the junction held 4 bases outside the gene matches. The CDR3 region has the DNA TGTGCCAGCTCACCGACGGGGGGGCCCACAGATACGCAGTATTTT. Its protein product is CASSPTGGPTDTQYF.

The V call is TRBV3-1 (or the pseudogene TRBV3-2), the J call TRBJ2-1; perhaps TRBD2 as D (6 bases). The CDR3 covers 16 residues. From germline, CDR1 is LGHDT and CDR2 YNNKEL (reference sequence). V was cut by 0 bases and J by 6 bases, with 15 bases left in between. Written as DNA, the CDR3 is TGTGCCAGCAGCCAAGAGTCGGGGGAGGTAACCAATGAGCAGTTCTTC. It translates to CASSQESGEVTNEQFF.

The chain couples TRBV6-1 to TRBJ1-6; the match to TRBD1 covers 9 bases. Germline CDR1 MNHNS, CDR2 SASEGT. The CDR3 is made up of 17 amino acids. The V and J ends lost 1 base and 7 bases, in that order; junction bases with no gene match: 8. CDR3 protein: CASSEVADRGANSPLHF. The CDR3 region has the DNA TGTGCCAGCAGTGAAGTGGCGGACAGGGGAGCAAATTCACCCCTCCACTTT.

This clone was observed once. The J gene is TRBJ1-2, the V gene TRBV9; D perhaps matches TRBD1 (6 bases). Trimming left V 0 bases short and J 4 bases short, with 10 bases between. CDR3 length: 14 residues. The germline V gene has CDR1 SGDLS and CDR2 YYNGEE. CDR3 in amino acids: CASSVATGFYGYTF. The DNA of the CDR3 is TGTGCCAGCAGCGTAGCTACAGGGTTCTATGGCTACACCTTC.

The V gene is TRBV7-2, the J gene TRBJ2-5; 7 nucleotides match TRBD1. Trimming cost V 3 bases and J 3 bases; bases outside gene matches: 1. The CDR3 runs 13 residues. CDR1 is SGHTA, CDR2 FQGNSA, per germline. The CDR3 loop is CASSFQGEETQYF. Written as DNA, the CDR3 is TGTGCCAGCAGCTTCCAGGGGGAAGAGACCCAGTACTTC.

J is TRBJ1-2 and V is TRBV9, with a possible D match to TRBD1 (6 bases). V lost 0 bases and J lost 8, with 14 bases in between. CDR1 and CDR2 (germline): SGDLS, YYNGEE. The length of the CDR3 is 14 residues. CDR3 in amino acids: CASSVGTSQGGYTF. The CDR3 DNA follows: TGTGCCAGCAGCGTAGGGACTTCCCAGGGGGGCTACACCTTC.

This clone appeared a few times. The rearrangement links TRBV2 to TRBJ2-1, with 12 bases fitting TRBD2. V shed 2 bases, J shed 8 bases, and the junction held 4 bases outside the gene matches. The CDR3 runs to 15 residues. Germline lookup yields CDR1 SNHLY and CDR2 FYNNEI. The CDR3 DNA follows: TGTGCCAGCAGTGAACTAGCGGGGGGGCCCTATGAGCAGTTCTTC. This gives the protein CASSELAGGPYEQFF.

This clone was picked up one time. Written as DNA, the CDR3 is TGTGCCACCAGCAGGGCATCGACAGGGGGGGCAAGCGGCTACACCTTC. This sequence encodes CATSRASTGGASGYTF. The chain uses TRBV15 and TRBJ1-2; 9 nucleotides agree with TRBD1. The J segment lost 8 bases and the V segment lost 3 bases, leaving 13 bases of the junction unmatched. The CDR3 consists of 16 residues. Germline V lookup: CDR1 LNHNV, CDR2 YYDKDF (reference sequence). Using reference TRBV15 and TRBJ1-2 for the parts outside the CDR3, the full variable domain is DAMVIQNPRYQVTQFGKPVTLSCSQTLNHNVMYWYQQKSSQAPKLLFHYYDKDFNNEADTPDNFQSRRPNTSFCFLDIRSPGLGDTAMYLCATSRASTGGASGYTFGSGTRLTVV.

As to this clone: One end of the junction varies from germline; a read error may be responsible. V and J are TRBV11-1 and TRBJ2-5; D unclear. The CDR3 sequence is 11 residues long. Germline CDR1 reads SGHAT; CDR2 reads FQDESV (reference sequence). CDR3 nucleotides: TGTGCCAGCAGCCACCAGGAGACCCAGTACTTC. As protein: CASSHQETQYF.

The chain joins TRBV5-1 to TRBJ1-1; a possible D gene is TRBD1 (6 bases). Trimming took off 1 base at V and 5 bases at J, with 18 bases between the two ends. The CDR3 is 16 amino acids. Germline V gives CDR1 SGHRS, CDR2 YFSETQ. The CDR3 bases are TGCGCCAGCAGCTTGAGCTCACAGGGTACTCGGACTGAAGCTTTCTTT. It is translated as CASSLSSQGTRTEAFF. The full variable domain, with the rest looked up from reference TRBV5-1 and TRBJ1-1, is KAGVTQTPRYLIKTRGQQVTLSCSPISGHRSVSWYQQTPGQGLQFLFEYFSETQRNKGNFPGRFSGRQFSNSRSEMNVSTLELGDSALYLCASSLSSQGTRTEAFFGQGTRLTVV.

The V and J genes are TRBV28 and TRBJ1-2; D not certain. CDR3 length equals 13 residues. V lost 3 bases to trimming and J lost 4 bases, with 9 bases between them. Germline values: CDR1 MDHEN, CDR2 SYDVKM. CDR3 bases: TGTGCCAGCAGTTTTCGGTCAGGCTATGGCTACACCTTC. Amino acid sequence: CASSFRSGYGYTF.

V is TRBV15 and J is TRBJ2-1, with 10 bases fitting TRBD2. Germline V gene lookup returns CDR1 LNHNV and CDR2 YYDKDF (reference sequence). This CDR3 has 16 residues. V lost 0 bases to trimming and J lost 7 bases; unmatched junction nucleotides: 6. This CDR3 is CATSRELAGIWNEQFF. The CDR3 DNA sequence: TGTGCCACCAGCAGAGAACTAGCGGGAATTTGGAATGAGCAGTTCTTC.

The chain has TRBV3-1 (or the pseudogene TRBV3-2) and TRBJ2-3; 11 bases line up with TRBD2. V lost 4 bases to trimming and J lost 5 bases; unmatched junction nucleotides: 8. Germline assignment: CDR1 LGHDT and CDR2 YNNKEL (reference sequence). The CDR3 has 16 amino acids. Here the CDR3 reads CASSLARLAGQDTQYF. DNA for the CDR3: TGTGCCAGCAGCCTAGCCCGACTAGCGGGACAAGATACGCAGTATTTT.

The chain recombines TRBV6-5 with TRBJ2-2, with 9 bases lining up with TRBD1. This CDR3 contains 15 residues. The ends lost 4 bases at V and 5 bases at J; junction bases unmatched: 5. From germline, CDR1 is MNHEY and CDR2 SVGAGI. CDR3 loop: CASSSGTGRTGELFF. For the CDR3, the DNA is TGTGCCAGCAGTTCCGGGACAGGGAGGACCGGGGAGCTGTTTTTT.

The chain recombines TRBV27 with TRBJ1-1; perhaps TRBD1 as D (6 bases). The CDR3 extends over 13 amino acids. The V gene's germline CDR1 is MNHEY and CDR2 SMNVEV (reference sequence). V lost 8 bases to trimming and J lost 1 base, with 11 bases between them. Written as DNA, the CDR3 is TGTGCCAGCGGCTCACAGGGGAACACTGAAGCTTTCTTT. Translated, it gives CASGSQGNTEAFF.

Notes on this clone: Germline is not matched at one junction end, which may reflect a read error. The chain carries TRBV5-1 and TRBJ1-1, with 7 bases fitting TRBD1. There are 13 residues in the CDR3. CDR1 and CDR2 (germline): SGHRS, YFSETQ. CDR3 DNA sequence: TGCGCCAGCAGCTTGGGATCGGGGACAGACCTAACCTTT. Translating gives CASSLGSGTDLTF.

The chain has TRBV27 and TRBJ1-1; TRBD1 agrees at 7 bases. The CDR3 runs to 13 residues. Germline values: CDR1 MNHEY, CDR2 SMNVEV (reference sequence). V was pared by 4 bases and J by 5 bases, with 4 bases of the junction left unmatched. The CDR3 region has the DNA TGTGCCAGCAGTTCAGGGGGTAGTACTGAAGCTTTCTTT. Amino acid sequence: CASSSGGSTEAFF.

This clone was seen a single time. V gene TRBV27 combines with J gene TRBJ2-7; 8 bases fit TRBD1. The CDR3 is 15 amino acids. Germline CDR1 is MNHEY and CDR2 is SMNVEV (reference sequence). With V trimmed by 2 bases and J by 3 bases, 6 bases remained unmatched. CDR3 protein: CASSLRQGKDYEQYF. For the CDR3, the DNA is TGTGCCAGCAGTTTACGACAGGGGAAGGACTACGAGCAGTACTTC.

The chain links TRBV6-6 to TRBJ1-1; TRBD1 aligns across 7 bases. The CDR3 spans 15 residues. Germline V lookup: CDR1 MNHNY, CDR2 SVGAGI (reference sequence). The V gene end was trimmed by 4 bases and the J gene end by 5 bases; junction bases not matched to a gene: 10. In nucleotides, the CDR3 is TGTGCCAGCAGTTCCGAAAGACAGGGAGATACTGAAGCTTTCTTT. This encodes CASSSERQGDTEAFF.